These T cell receptor beta chains were read from a single sample in a study of blood T cell repertoires in COVID-19. TCRdb's copy holds only in-frame clones and misses some; the assay was immunoSEQ multiplex PCR. Of around 300,000 clones detected, over 85% appear once; the ten largest clones hold approximately 1.8%. The specimen was PBMCs or T cells enriched from blood (not recorded which). All receptors derive from a woman aged 55-69 years who had recovered from COVID-19. The conserved cysteine and the conserved F or W are not part of the CDR3 here.

>TRBV6-5|TRBJ2-7
ASSSAVAGGAYEQY
>TRBV15|TRBJ2-5
ATSREGTGTETQY
>TRBV6-6|TRBJ1-3
ASRVGSGNTIY
>TRBV5-1|TRBJ1-2
ASSLVWQDGYT
>TRBV12-5|TRBJ1-3
ASGLEQGAGNTIY
>TRBV12-5|TRBJ1-5
ASGSPGGDQPQH
>TRBV2|TRBJ1-3
ASSSFDPRGNTIY
>TRBV19|TRBJ1-2
ASTSRDRSYGYT
>TRBV3-1/TRBV3-2|TRBJ2-7
ASRIRERSGRGSD
>TRBV11-2|TRBJ1-1
ASIPTGGLAEAF
>TRBV5-1|TRBJ2-5
ASSLPGTATQVWGETQY
>TRBV2|TRBJ1-6
ASTAGGSSYNSPLH
>TRBV6-4|TRBJ2-1
ASIGTGGQGRLSSYNEQF
>TRBV6-1|TRBJ2-1
ASSDVGLASNEQF
>TRBV5-1|TRBJ2-3
ASVGEGTDTQY
>TRBV7-9|TRBJ1-1
ASSLGSGAEAF
>TRBV5-8|TRBJ2-7
ASPGQGYEQY
>TRBV10-3|TRBJ2-2
AISAGGVAGPRGTGELF
>TRBV6-1|TRBJ1-6
ASSDPIGSFNSPLH
>TRBV27|TRBJ1-5
ASSSFSTGSLTKQPQH
>TRBV6-4|TRBJ1-6
ASSINPGLTDSPLH
>TRBV2|TRBJ2-2
ASSPHNTGELF
>TRBV7-8|TRBJ2-3
ASSLSLAGGKTDTQY
>TRBV12-3/TRBV12-4|TRBJ1-2
ASSLGVQSGYT
>TRBV7-8|TRBJ1-5
ASSDDRGIQPQH
>TRBV29-1|TRBJ2-1
SVWGLAGAGNEQF
>TRBV4-1|TRBJ2-1
ASSPAGASYNEQF
>TRBV27|TRBJ2-6
ASSLSFSGANVLT
>TRBV12-3/TRBV12-4|TRBJ1-3
ASSWSPADTIY
>TRBV7-9|TRBJ2-4
ASSPRDIQY
>TRBV2|TRBJ2-5
ASRRTGEEETQY
>TRBV28|TRBJ1-6
ASSAGTGYNSPLH
>TRBV28|TRBJ1-2
ASSRRTGTNYGYT
>TRBV10-3|TRBJ1-2
AISESIGVSVGANYGYT
>TRBV5-1|TRBJ2-1
ASSSLAGVDEQF
>TRBV6-6|TRBJ1-1
ASRGQGATEAF
>TRBV11-3|TRBJ2-7
ASSLPGQGAYEQY
>TRBV28|TRBJ1-1
ASSLQNTEAF
>TRBV5-1|TRBJ1-1
ASSHVGEGSLAF
>TRBV11-3|TRBJ2-3
ASSFGGQGADTQY
>TRBV7-3|TRBJ2-7
ASSTGGREQY
>TRBV5-1|TRBJ2-2
ASSSPQSNTGELF
>TRBV27|TRBJ1-2
ASSYYKDYGYT
>TRBV27|TRBJ2-7
ASSDQGHFSYEQY
>TRBV10-3|TRBJ2-2
AIRKQGSGELF
>TRBV5-1|TRBJ2-5
ASSLALAGALETQY
>TRBV28|TRBJ1-5
ASGTGGNQPQH
>TRBV6-5|TRBJ2-7
ASSSTLSGSYEQY
>TRBV27|TRBJ1-4
ASSLRGHNEKLF
>TRBV12-5|TRBJ1-1
ASGIGTLLDRRRNTEAF
>TRBV6-1|TRBJ2-2
ASIQGDYGELF
>TRBV4-1|TRBJ2-1
ASSQEDLAGLRWEQF
>TRBV7-3|TRBJ2-1
ASSSKGTSYNEQF
>TRBV5-1|TRBJ2-7
ASSFVSGTHYEQY
>TRBV9|TRBJ1-2
ASSVTGQGALNYGYT